Listed here are 18 T cell receptor beta chains from one sample, sequenced in a study of response to subunit inactivated influenza vaccine. TCRdb called the RT-PCR reads again in MiXCR, with one record for every CDR3 protein. The sample holds hundreds of thousands of distinct CDR3 sequences; under 9% are singletons and the top ten take over 10%. Here the sequenced sample was PBMCs from blood, taken around 25 months after vaccination. The origin of the receptors is a man between 50 and 70 years old who received an inactivated influenza vaccine.

The V and J genes are TRBV5-1 and TRBJ2-1; D not certain. The germline CDR1 and CDR2 sequences are SGHRS and YFSETQ. The CDR3 is 13 amino acids. The V end lost 3 bases, the J end lost 4 bases, and 8 bases lay between the germline ends. This chain's CDR3 is CASSYPPYNEQFF. In DNA form, the CDR3 reads TGCGCCAGCAGCTACCCACCTTACAATGAGCAGTTCTTC.

V gene TRBV14 combines with J gene TRBJ1-1; 9 bases fit TRBD1. CDR1 and CDR2 (germline): SGHDN, FVKESK. Unmatched junction bases numbered 4, after V lost 3 bases and J lost 11 bases. This CDR3 has 12 residues. The CDR3 reads CASSQRTGVAFF. The DNA for the CDR3 is TGTGCCAGCAGCCAGAGGACAGGGGTTGCTTTCTTT.

V gene TRBV9 combines with J gene TRBJ2-1; 9 nucleotides line up with TRBD2. The CDR3 length is 16 residues. V shed 2 bases and J 4 bases; nucleotides not matched to a gene: 7. The germline gives CDR1 SGDLS, CDR2 YYNGEE. CDR3 region: CASSVGGRAEYNEQFF. DNA for the CDR3: TGTGCCAGCAGCGTCGGCGGGAGGGCCGAATACAATGAGCAGTTCTTC.

This clonotype has just a few counts. The rearrangement links TRBV28 to TRBJ2-5; perhaps TRBD1 as D (6 bases). Trimming pared 6 bases from V and 5 bases from J, leaving 13 bases between. Germline values: CDR1 MDHEN, CDR2 SYDVKM. The CDR3 length is 13 residues. CDR3 region: CASRPGTLETQYF. CDR3 in DNA: TGTGCCAGCAGGCCTGGGACACTGGAGACCCAGTACTTC.

This clonotype was detected only a few times. The CDR3 nucleotides are TGTGCCAGCCGTAGGACTAGCGGGATCTACGAGCAGTACTTC. Amino acid sequence: CASRRTSGIYEQYF. This sequence joins TRBV27 and TRBJ2-7; 12 bases agree with TRBD2. Looked up from germline, CDR1 is MNHEY and CDR2 is SMNVEV (reference sequence). Trimming removed 8 bases from V and 3 bases from J; junction bases left unmatched: 5. This CDR3 has 14 amino acids.

The chain combines TRBV10-2 with TRBJ2-1, with D perhaps matching TRBD1 (5 bases). The V end was cut by 1 base, the J end by 9 bases, with 13 bases between. Germline V gives CDR1 WSHSY, CDR2 SAAADI. The CDR3 runs 14 residues. The CDR3 sequence is CASSEWEDSAEQFF. The CDR3 nucleotides are TGCGCCAGCAGTGAGTGGGAAGACAGCGCTGAGCAGTTCTTC.

This clonotype was observed at least ten times. The J gene is TRBJ2-7, the V gene TRBV6-5; D is undetermined. The CDR3 is 15 amino acids. The germline V gene has CDR1 MNHEY and CDR2 SVGAGI. Trimming left V 0 bases short and J 6 bases short, with 15 bases between. CDR3 protein: CASSYSLGRRIEQYF. DNA of the CDR3: TGTGCCAGCAGTTACTCCCTGGGTCGGCGTATCGAGCAGTACTTC.

This clonotype showed up many times. The chain has TRBV6-4 and TRBJ2-3, with a weak D call TRBD1 (5 bases). Germline loops: CDR1 MRHNA, CDR2 SNTAGT. V gave up 6 bases and J gave up 2 bases, with 15 bases separating them. The length of the CDR3 is 15 residues. DNA of the CDR3: TGTGCCAGCAGCCGAGACAGTTACCCCACAGATACGCAGTATTTT. Amino acids: CASSRDSYPTDTQYF.

The sample holds many counts of this clonotype. The CDR3 coding sequence is TGCGCCAGCAGCCAGATAGGGGTTTTAGCGAACAATGAGCAGTTCTTC. It codes for CASSQIGVLANNEQFF. V and J are TRBV5-1 and TRBJ2-1; D may be TRBD1 or TRBD2 (5 bases each). The V gene's germline CDR1 is SGHRS and CDR2 YFSETQ. Trimming removed 4 bases at V and 5 bases at J, with 19 bases between. This CDR3 spans 16 amino acids.

CDR3: CASSLQGVSSYNEQFF. CDR3 coding DNA: TGTGCCAGCAGCTTACAGGGAGTTAGCTCCTACAATGAGCAGTTCTTC. This rearrangement joins TRBV7-2 to TRBJ2-1; D assignment may be TRBD1 or TRBD2 (5 bases each). Germline V gene sequence: CDR1 SGHTA, CDR2 FQGNSA. V lost 2 bases to trimming and J lost 0 bases, with 11 bases between them. This CDR3 has 16 residues.

This clonotype has at least ten counts. The chain recombines TRBV10-3 with TRBJ1-6; the D is unclear. V was cut by 3 bases and J by 8 bases, with 17 bases left in between. CDR3 length: 16 residues. Germline lookup yields CDR1 ENHRY and CDR2 SYGVKD. The CDR3 region has the DNA TGTGCCATCAGTGAACGGGCCAAGAAAGCCGATTCACCCCTCCACTTT. It is translated as CAISERAKKADSPLHF.

In regard to this clonotype: An end of the junction differs from the germline gene, which may be a read error. The chain carries TRBV28 and TRBJ2-3, with TRBD2 matching 9 bases. CDR1 is MDHEN and CDR2 is SYDVKM in the germline V gene. The CDR3 covers 16 residues. CDR3 coding DNA: TGTGCCAGCAGTTCCCCTTCGCGGGAGGGCACGGATACGCAGTATTTT. Protein product: CASSSPSREGTDTQYF.

The CDR3 protein is CASTDRGGNTIYF. CDR3 nucleotide sequence: TGTGCCAGCACGGACAGGGGTGGAAACACCATATATTTT. The chain joins TRBV12-3 or TRBV12-4 to TRBJ1-3; 9 nucleotides agree with TRBD1. With 7 bases clipped from V and 3 bases from J, the junction kept 1 base outside the gene matches. CDR3 size: 13 residues.

This clonotype was seen only a few times. The rearrangement links TRBV12-3 or TRBV12-4 to TRBJ2-5; TRBD1 might be the D (6 bases). CDR3 size: 17 residues. The V and J ends lost 5 bases and 4 bases respectively, with 23 bases between them. In DNA form, the CDR3 reads TGTGCCAGCAGTACGACATATAGACTGGGGGCCCCAGAGACCCAGTACTTC. Its protein is CASSTTYRLGAPETQYF.

The chain is built from TRBV4-3 and TRBJ1-1; 10 positions agree with TRBD1. Germline V CDR1 and CDR2: LGHNA, YSLEER. The ends lost 5 bases at V and 2 bases at J; junction bases unmatched: 8. This CDR3 has 16 residues. The CDR3 coding sequence is TGCGCCAGCAGCACCCGACAGGGGGCGAGTAACACTGAAGCTTTCTTT. Amino acid sequence: CASSTRQGASNTEAFF.

The rearrangement links TRBV7-2 to TRBJ2-1; D might be TRBD2 (6 bases). From germline, CDR1 is SGHTA and CDR2 FQGNSA. V was trimmed by 6 bases and J by 6 bases, leaving 18 bases between them. The CDR3 has 15 amino acids. The CDR3 protein is CASSRAGLWGNEQFF. Here the CDR3 DNA reads TGTGCCAGCAGTCGCGCGGGACTTTGGGGCAATGAGCAGTTCTTC.

In regard to this clonotype: This may arise from a read error, as a much more abundant clone is one base away. This rearrangement joins TRBV6-5 to TRBJ2-1; D gene unclear. The CDR3 runs to 10 residues. V dropped 2 bases and J dropped 10 bases, with 3 bases sitting between them. Germline V gene data show CDR1 as MNHEY and CDR2 as SVGAGI. The CDR3 sequence: CASSYQEQFF. DNA for the CDR3: TGTGCCAGCAGTTACCAGGAGCAGTTCTTC.

The chain uses TRBV7-8 and TRBJ2-3, with a weak D call TRBD2 (5 bases). Germline CDR1 is SGHVS and CDR2 is FQNEAQ. There are 17 residues in the CDR3. Trimming pared 1 base from V and 5 bases from J, leaving 19 bases between. The CDR3 loop reads CASSLVLSPGGGDTQYF. In DNA, the CDR3 is TGTGCCAGCAGCTTAGTGCTGTCCCCCGGAGGAGGAGATACGCAGTATTTT.